This is a list of T cell receptor beta chains from one sample in a study of PD-L1 blockade in urothelial cancer. The table came from immunoSEQ multiplex PCR; TCRdb's copy has only in-frame clones and leaves some out. The sample gives 40,000 to 45,000 clones, about 85% of which show up once; roughly 2.5% is in the top ten. The specimen was PBMCs, collected around atezolizumab (anti-PD-L1) treatment. These receptors were collected from a man between 65 and 85 years old with urothelial cancer. CDR3s leave out the opening cysteine and the closing phenylalanine or tryptophan.

v_call	j_call	cdr3_aa
TRBV27	TRBJ2-7	ASSRGSSYEQY
TRBV27	TRBJ2-6	ASSSPGFFSGANVLT
TRBV5-1	TRBJ2-5	ASSLGQQETQY
TRBV11-2	TRBJ2-1	ASSRRLAGEAYNEQF
TRBV29-1	TRBJ2-5	SVRLAEETQY
TRBV28	TRBJ2-2	ATVAGTEELF
TRBV5-4	TRBJ2-2	ASSLDFSGSVTGELF
TRBV2	TRBJ2-7	ASSAPGLAGGSY
TRBV6-1	TRBJ1-1	ASIVYAGGTEAF
TRBV19	TRBJ1-5	SSQAFNQPQH
TRBV2	TRBJ2-1	ASRASSSYNEQF
TRBV7-2	TRBJ1-1	ASSFPQITEAF
TRBV5-1	TRBJ2-5	ASSLTGGGWETQY
TRBV5-1	TRBJ1-1	ASSDTGAQTEAF
TRBV19	TRBJ1-2	ASSDLGVAH
TRBV5-5	TRBJ1-2	ASSLAPSTSSNYGYT
TRBV6-1	TRBJ2-7	ASSETSGSYEQY